This is a list of T cell receptor beta chains from one sample in a study of regulatory T cells. Only in-frame clones appear in the TCRdb table, and some are missing; sequencing was by immunoSEQ multiplex PCR. Among around 4,000 clones, about 90% were seen once, and the ten largest hold about 2.7%. The specimen sequenced was CD4+ Tregs sorted from blood. The receptors were sampled from a child aged 2-15 years with CD3G deficiency. Both conserved end residues are part of each CDR3.

V | CDR3
TRBV5-1 | CASRAGEHNEQFF
TRBV7-8 | CASSRDRGYEQYF
TRBV6-1 | CASRRDRGTDTQYF
TRBV6-6 | CASSFYTDTQYF
TRBV28 | CASSLGGGARKETQYF
TRBV19 | CASSARTGLGGYTF
TRBV6-1 | CASSETATQYF
TRBV6-5 | CASSYGQNQPQHF
TRBV10-3 | CAISDLGGNEQYF
TRBV7-8 | CASSLTSGRGWYQETQYF
TRBV5-1 | CASSRRGDGTEAFF
TRBV5-1 | CASSTRLAGVGGELFF
TRBV6-1 | CASSTGANTEAFF
TRBV19 | CASSIRTSSGTGELFF
TRBV19 | CASSRSIHSNQPQHF
TRBV5-1 | CASSYQQGRYEKLFF
TRBV6-1 | CASSEVGNRDTDTQYF
TRBV28 | CASSLPGQGRGEQFF
TRBV10-3 | CAISAGSSGANVLTF
TRBV28 | CASQAGSSYEQYF
TRBV6-1 | CASSRTGSSYEQYF
TRBV5-1 | CASSLGTGSYNEQFF